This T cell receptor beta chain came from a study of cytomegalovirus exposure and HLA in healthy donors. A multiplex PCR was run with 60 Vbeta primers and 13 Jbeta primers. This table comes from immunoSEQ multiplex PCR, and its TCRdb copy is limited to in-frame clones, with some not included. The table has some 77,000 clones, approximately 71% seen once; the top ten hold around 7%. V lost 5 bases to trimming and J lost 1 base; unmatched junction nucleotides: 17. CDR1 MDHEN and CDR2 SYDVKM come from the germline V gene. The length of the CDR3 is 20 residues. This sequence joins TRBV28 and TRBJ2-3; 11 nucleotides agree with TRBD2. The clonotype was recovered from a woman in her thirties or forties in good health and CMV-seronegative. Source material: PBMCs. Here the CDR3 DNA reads TGTGCCAGCAGTAGCACCGGGACTAGCGGCCTACCCGGGGGCACAGATACGCAGTATTTT. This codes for CASSSTGTSGLPGGTDTQYF.